Listed below are T cell receptor beta chains from one sample, sequenced in a study of blood T cell repertoires in COVID-19. Data came from immunoSEQ multiplex PCR; TCRdb stores just in-frame clones and leaves some out. The sample yields 160,000 or so clones, about 88% seen once. Sequenced sample: peripheral blood. These receptor sequences come from a man aged 55 to 70 with active or convalescent COVID-19. Both conserved end residues are part of each CDR3. Rows give clone size only sometimes, using once, few, many, or a class for an expanded clone.

TRBV20-1,-,CSASNTGSGSYEQYF
TRBV6-4,-,CASSEGGNQPQHF
TRBV10-3,-,CAISEPTGQINYGYTF
TRBV6-4,-,CASSDQSTDTQYF
TRBV6-5,-,CASKEGTSGTDTQYF
TRBV7-2,-,CASSLVNEQYF
TRBV24-1,-,CATSVGQGARDTQYF
TRBV5-1,few,CASSSSSGDTQYF
TRBV6-5,-,CASSFSGRAPDTQYF
TRBV7-2,-,CASSLVPGVNTEAFF
TRBV6-5,few,CASCERGLGGELFF
TRBV10-1,-,CASKPTGANTDTQYF
TRBV10-1,-,CASSAGASNTGELFF
TRBV25-1,-,CASRDDRGRGEALFF
TRBV19,once,CASTRDRRANYGYTF